In this sample, the clone carrying this TCR beta chain turned up many times. Its specificity is unknown. What was amplified from RNA transcripts were TCR beta CDR3 regions. HTBI primers drove first-round RT-PCR of the TCR CDR3. One entry per CDR3 protein, called by TCRdb with MiXCR from the multiplex PCR reads. Here the sample spans hundreds of thousands of distinct CDR3 sequences, 30% to 40% being singletons. Trimming stripped 3 bases from V and 0 bases from J, with 8 bases between. The CDR3 is made up of 14 amino acids. Germline CDR1 ENHRY, CDR2 SYGVKD. Patients were excluded because of uncontrolled infection, other autoimmune disease, pregnancy or lactation. The sample originates from a study of T cells in Graves' hyperthyroidism and ophthalmopathy. Study-wide points: Most expanded thyroid clonotypes above 0.001 also appeared in blood.

The genes are TRBV10-3 and TRBJ1-2; D remains unclear. This clonotype originated in a woman aged 35 to 49 with Graves' hyperthyroidism. The sequencing sample was made of blood. CDR3 in DNA: TGTGCCATCAGTGAAGCGCCGTCTAACTATGGCTACACCTTC. Amino acids: CAISEAPSNYGYTF.